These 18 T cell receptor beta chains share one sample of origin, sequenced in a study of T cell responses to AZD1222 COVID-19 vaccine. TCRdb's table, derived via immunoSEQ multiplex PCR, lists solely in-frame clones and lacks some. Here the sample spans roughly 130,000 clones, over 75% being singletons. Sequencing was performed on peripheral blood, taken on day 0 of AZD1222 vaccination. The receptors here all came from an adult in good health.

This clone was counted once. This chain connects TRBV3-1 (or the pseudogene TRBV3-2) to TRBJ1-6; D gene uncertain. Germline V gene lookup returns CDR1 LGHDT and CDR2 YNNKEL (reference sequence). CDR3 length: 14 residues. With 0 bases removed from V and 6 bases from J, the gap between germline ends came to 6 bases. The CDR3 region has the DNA TGTGCCAGCAGCCAAGACCCCATTAATTCACCCCTCCACTTT. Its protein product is CASSQDPINSPLHF.

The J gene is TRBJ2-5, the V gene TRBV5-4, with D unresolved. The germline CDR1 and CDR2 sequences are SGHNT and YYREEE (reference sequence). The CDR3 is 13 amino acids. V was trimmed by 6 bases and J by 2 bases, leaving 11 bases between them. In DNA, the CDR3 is TGTGCCAGCAAAGGATCTCCGCAAGAGACCCAGTACTTC. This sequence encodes CASKGSPQETQYF.

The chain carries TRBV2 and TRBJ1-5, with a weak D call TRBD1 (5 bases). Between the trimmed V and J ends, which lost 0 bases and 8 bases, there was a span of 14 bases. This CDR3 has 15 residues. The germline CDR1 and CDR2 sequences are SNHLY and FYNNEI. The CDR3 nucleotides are TGTGCCAGCAGTGAAGCGAGGTGGGGCGTGGAGCCCCAGCATTTT. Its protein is CASSEARWGVEPQHF.

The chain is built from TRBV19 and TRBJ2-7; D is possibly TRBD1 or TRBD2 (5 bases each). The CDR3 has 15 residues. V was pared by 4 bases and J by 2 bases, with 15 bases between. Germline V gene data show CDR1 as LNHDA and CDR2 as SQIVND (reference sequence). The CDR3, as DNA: TGTGCCAGTAGTAGTCAAGGGGAGAGGGCCTACGAGCAGTACTTC. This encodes CASSSQGERAYEQYF.

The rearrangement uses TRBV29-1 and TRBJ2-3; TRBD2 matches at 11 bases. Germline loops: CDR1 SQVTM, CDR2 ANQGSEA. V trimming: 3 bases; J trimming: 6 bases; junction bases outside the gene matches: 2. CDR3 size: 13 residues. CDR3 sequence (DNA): TGCAGCGTTGATAGCGGGGGGGCTGATACGCAGTATTTT. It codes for CSVDSGGADTQYF.

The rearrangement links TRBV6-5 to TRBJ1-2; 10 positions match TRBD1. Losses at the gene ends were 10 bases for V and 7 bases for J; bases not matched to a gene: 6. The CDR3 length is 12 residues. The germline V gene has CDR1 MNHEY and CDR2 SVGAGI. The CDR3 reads CATNRQGAGYTF. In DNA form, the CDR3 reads TGTGCCACCAATAGACAGGGGGCTGGCTACACCTTC.

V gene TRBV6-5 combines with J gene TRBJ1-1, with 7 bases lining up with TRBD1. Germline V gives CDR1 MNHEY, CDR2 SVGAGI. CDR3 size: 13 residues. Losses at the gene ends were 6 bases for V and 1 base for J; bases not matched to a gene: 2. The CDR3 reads CASSYRGNTEAFF. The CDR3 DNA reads TGTGCCAGCAGCTACAGGGGGAACACTGAAGCTTTCTTT.

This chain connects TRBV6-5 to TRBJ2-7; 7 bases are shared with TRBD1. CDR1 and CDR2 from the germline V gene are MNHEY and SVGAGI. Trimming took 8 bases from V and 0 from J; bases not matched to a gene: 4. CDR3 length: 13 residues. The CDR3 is CASSDRVSYEQYF. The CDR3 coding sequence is TGTGCCAGCTCCGACAGGGTCTCCTACGAGCAGTACTTC.

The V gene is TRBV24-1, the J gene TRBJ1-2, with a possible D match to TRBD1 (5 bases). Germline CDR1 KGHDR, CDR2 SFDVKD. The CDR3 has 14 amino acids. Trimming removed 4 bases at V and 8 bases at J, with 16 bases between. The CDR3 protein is CATSDRTWAGGYTF. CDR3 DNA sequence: TGTGCCACCAGTGACCGCACGTGGGCAGGGGGCTACACCTTC.

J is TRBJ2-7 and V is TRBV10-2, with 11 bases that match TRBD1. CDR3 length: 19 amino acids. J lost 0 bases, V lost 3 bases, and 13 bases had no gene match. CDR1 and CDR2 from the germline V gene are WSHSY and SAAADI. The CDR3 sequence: CASSEGTGGTRGSSYEQYF. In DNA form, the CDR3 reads TGCGCCAGCAGTGAAGGGACAGGGGGTACTCGAGGCAGCTCCTACGAGCAGTACTTC.

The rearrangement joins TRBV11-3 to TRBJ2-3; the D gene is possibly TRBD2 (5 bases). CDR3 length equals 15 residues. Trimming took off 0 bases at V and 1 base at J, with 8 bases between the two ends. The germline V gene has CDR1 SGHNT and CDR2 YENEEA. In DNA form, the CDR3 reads TGTGCCAGCAGCTTAGATGTGGAGGGCACAGATACGCAGTATTTT. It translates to CASSLDVEGTDTQYF.

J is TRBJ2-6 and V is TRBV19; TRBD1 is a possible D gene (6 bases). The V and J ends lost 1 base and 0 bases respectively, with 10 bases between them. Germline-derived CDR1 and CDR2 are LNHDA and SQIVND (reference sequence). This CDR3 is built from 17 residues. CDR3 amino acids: CASSIATGLSGANVLTF. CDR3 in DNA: TGTGCCAGTAGTATAGCCACAGGGCTCTCTGGGGCCAACGTCCTGACTTTC.

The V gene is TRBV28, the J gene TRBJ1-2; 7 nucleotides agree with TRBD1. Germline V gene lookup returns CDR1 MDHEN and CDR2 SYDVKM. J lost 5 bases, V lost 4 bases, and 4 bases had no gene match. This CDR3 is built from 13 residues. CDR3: CASSSGQPYGYTF. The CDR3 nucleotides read TGTGCCAGCAGTTCGGGACAGCCGTATGGCTACACCTTC.

The CDR3 here is CASSEGQLMNTEAFF. DNA for the CDR3: TGTGCCAGCAGCGAGGGACAGCTGATGAACACTGAAGCTTTCTTT. The J gene is TRBJ1-1, the V gene TRBV7-9, with 7 bases lining up with TRBD1. The germline V gene encodes CDR1 SEHNR and CDR2 FQNEAQ (reference sequence). The CDR3 consists of 15 residues. Trimming took 5 bases from V and 0 from J; bases not matched to a gene: 6.

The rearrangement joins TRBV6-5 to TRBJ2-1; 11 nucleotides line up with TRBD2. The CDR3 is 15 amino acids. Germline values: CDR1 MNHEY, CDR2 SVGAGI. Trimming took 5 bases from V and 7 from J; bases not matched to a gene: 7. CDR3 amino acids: CASSLLAGGWNEQFF. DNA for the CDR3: TGTGCCAGCAGTCTGTTAGCGGGGGGGTGGAATGAGCAGTTCTTC.

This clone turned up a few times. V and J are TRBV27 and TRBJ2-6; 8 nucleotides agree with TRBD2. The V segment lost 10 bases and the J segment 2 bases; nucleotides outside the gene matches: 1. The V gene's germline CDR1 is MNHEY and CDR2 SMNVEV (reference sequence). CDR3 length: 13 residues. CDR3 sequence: CATLAAGANVLTF. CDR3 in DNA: TGTGCCACACTAGCGGCTGGGGCCAACGTCCTGACTTTC.

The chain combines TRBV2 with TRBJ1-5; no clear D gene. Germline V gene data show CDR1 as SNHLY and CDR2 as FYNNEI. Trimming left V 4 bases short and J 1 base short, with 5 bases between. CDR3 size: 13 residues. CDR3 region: CASSGDSNQPQHF. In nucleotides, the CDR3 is TGTGCCAGCAGTGGAGACAGCAATCAGCCCCAGCATTTT.

Written as DNA, the CDR3 is TGTGCCAGCAGAGCCCAGGGGGCGGACACCGGGGAGCTGTTTTTT. Translation: CASRAQGADTGELFF. This chain joins TRBV2 and TRBJ2-2, with 8 bases fitting TRBD1. CDR3 length equals 15 residues. Germline trimming cut 6 bases from V and 3 bases from J; bases unmatched to any gene: 6. Per germline, CDR1 SNHLY and CDR2 FYNNEI.